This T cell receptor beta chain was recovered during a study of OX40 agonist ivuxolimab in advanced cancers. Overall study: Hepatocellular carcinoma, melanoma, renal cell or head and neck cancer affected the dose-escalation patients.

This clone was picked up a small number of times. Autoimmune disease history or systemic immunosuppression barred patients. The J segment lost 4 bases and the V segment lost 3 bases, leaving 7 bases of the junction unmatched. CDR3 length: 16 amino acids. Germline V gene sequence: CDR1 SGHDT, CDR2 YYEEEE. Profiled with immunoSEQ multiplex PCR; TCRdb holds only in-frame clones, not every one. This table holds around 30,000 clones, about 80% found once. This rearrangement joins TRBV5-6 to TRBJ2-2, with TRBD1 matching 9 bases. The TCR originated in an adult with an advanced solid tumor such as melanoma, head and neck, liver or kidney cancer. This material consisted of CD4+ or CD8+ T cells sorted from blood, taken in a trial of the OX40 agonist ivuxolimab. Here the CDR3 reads CASSWDRDRVTGELFF. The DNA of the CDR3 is TGTGCCAGCAGCTGGGACCGGGACAGGGTCACCGGGGAGCTGTTTTTT.